The clone carrying this T cell receptor beta chain came up many times. Antigen unknown. The data belong to a study of response to subunit inactivated influenza vaccine. Study results and limitations: New T cells are recruited in small numbers by each seasonal influenza vaccination, according to the authors' suggestion.

TCRdb used MiXCR to reprocess the RT-PCR reads, holding one entry per CDR3 protein. This table holds 700,000 to 800,000 distinct CDR3 sequences, 15% to 20% found once. V shed 0 bases and J shed 3 bases, with 7 bases lying between them. Germline CDR1 reads SGHRS; CDR2 reads YFSETQ. The CDR3 contains 14 residues. J is TRBJ2-1 and V is TRBV5-1; the D gene is possibly TRBD2 (6 bases). The sequences come from PBMCs from blood, collected roughly 5 days after vaccination. The receptor was derived from a man in his fifties or sixties who received an inactivated influenza vaccine. The CDR3 DNA reads TGCGCCAGCAGCTTGGGGGGGGACTACAATGAGCAGTTCTTC. Translation gives CASSLGGDYNEQFF.